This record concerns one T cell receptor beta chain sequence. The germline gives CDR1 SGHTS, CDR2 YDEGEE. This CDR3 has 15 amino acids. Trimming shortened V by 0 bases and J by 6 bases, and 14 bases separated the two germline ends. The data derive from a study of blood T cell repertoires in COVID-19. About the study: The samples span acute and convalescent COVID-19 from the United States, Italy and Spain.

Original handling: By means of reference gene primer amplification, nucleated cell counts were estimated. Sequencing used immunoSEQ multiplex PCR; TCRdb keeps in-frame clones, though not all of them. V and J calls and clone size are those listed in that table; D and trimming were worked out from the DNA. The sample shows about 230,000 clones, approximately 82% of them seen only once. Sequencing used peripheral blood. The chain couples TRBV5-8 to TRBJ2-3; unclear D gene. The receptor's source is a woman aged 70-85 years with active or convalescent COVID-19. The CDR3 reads CASSLGRLETDTQYF. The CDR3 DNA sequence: TGTGCCAGCAGCTTGGGTCGGCTGGAGACGGATACGCAGTATTTT. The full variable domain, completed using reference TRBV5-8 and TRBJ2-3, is EAGVTQSPTHLIKTRGQQATLRCSPISGHTSVYWYQQALGLGLQFLLWYDEGEERNRGNFPPRFSGRQFPNYSSELNVNALELEDSALYLCASSLGRLETDTQYFGPGTRLTVL.